This T cell receptor (beta chain) originates from a study of blood T cell repertoires in COVID-19. Study in general: Samples of COVID-19 (acute and convalescent) were obtained from the United States, Italy and Spain.

Original methodology: Amplified reference gene primers provided the basis for estimating nucleated cell counts. Data came from immunoSEQ multiplex PCR; TCRdb stores just in-frame clones and leaves some out. V and J calls and clone size are those listed in that table; D and trimming were worked out from the DNA. The table has 300,000 to 500,000 clones, around 90% seen once. Participant reports of clinical history set cohort assignment. This CDR3 spans 18 amino acids. V lost 6 bases, J lost 1 base, and 12 bases stayed unmatched. Germline V gives CDR1 MRHNA, CDR2 SNTAGT. Sequencing was done on a sample of PBMCs or T cells enriched from blood (not recorded which). The rearrangement links TRBV6-4 to TRBJ2-7; 13 bases are a match to TRBD2. This clonotype was obtained from a woman in her thirties or forties with acute COVID-19. CDR3 coding DNA: TGTGCCAGCAGAATTTCCGGGACTAGCGGGGCTCTTTCCTACGAGCAGTACTTC. Translating it yields CASRISGTSGALSYEQYF.